Below, one T cell receptor (beta chain) is given with its context. Stated time point: pre-treatment sample, taken before nivolumab and TIL therapy. Tumor tissue came from excised metastases, mostly pleural nodules or supraclavicular lymph nodes. Stage 4 NSCLC adults joined between October 2017 and 2020. This specimen belongs to a study of TIL therapy for anti-PD-1-resistant metastatic lung cancer. There are 15 residues in the CDR3. The V end lost 0 bases, the J end lost 7 bases, and 12 bases lay between the germline ends. Germline lookup yields CDR1 LNHNV and CDR2 YYDKDF (reference sequence). Sequencing used immunoSEQ v3. Survey-level samples got 1.5 million to 2.5 million read pairs; deep-level samples got roughly 4.5-6.5 million. Libraries were prepared by immunoSEQ multiplex PCR; TCRdb keeps only in-frame clonotypes and omits some of them. This table has about 50,000 clones, roughly 70% appearing once.

The rearrangement uses TRBV15 and TRBJ2-2; D is possibly TRBD2 (5 bases). The clonotype was recovered from a person aged 25-85 years with non-small cell lung cancer. The sequencing used tumor tissue, collected at baseline. CDR3 sequence reads: CATSRDGFGVGELFF. CDR3 nucleotide sequence: TGTGCCACCAGCAGAGATGGATTCGGGGTCGGGGAGCTGTTTTTT. The whole variable domain, filled in from reference TRBV15 and TRBJ2-2, reads DAMVIQNPRYQVTQFGKPVTLSCSQTLNHNVMYWYQQKSSQAPKLLFHYYDKDFNNEADTPDNFQSRRPNTSFCFLDIRSPGLGDTAMYLCATSRDGFGVGELFFGEGSRLTVL.